A single sample is the source of the 32 T cell receptor beta chains below, sequenced in a study of regulatory dendritic cells for organ transplantation. These receptors are not linked to any known antigen. Method: immunoSEQ multiplex PCR; TCRdb's copy keeps in-frame clones and lacks some. Altogether roughly 5,800 clones are present, about four fifths being singletons, with the ten largest covering less than 20%. Allogeneic regulatory or mature dendritic cells were co-cultured for more than 4 days with CFSE-labeled sorted T cells at 1:10. The specimen was memory CD8+ T cells from blood cultured with regulatory dendritic cells. Sample subset: CD45RO+ memory T cells. These receptors were collected from a human donor in good health.

The gene calls are TRBV11-2 and TRBJ2-4, with D unclear. Germline values: CDR1 SGHAT, CDR2 FQNNGV. The CDR3 runs to 17 residues. V gave up 4 bases and J gave up 0 bases, with 16 bases separating them. In DNA, the CDR3 is TGTGCCAGCAGCTCGATCTTCGGTAGTCTAGCCAAAAACATTCAGTACTTC. Translation gives CASSSIFGSLAKNIQYF.

The gene calls are TRBV28 and TRBJ1-1; 9 bases fit TRBD1. Losses at the gene ends were 6 bases for V and 7 bases for J; bases not matched to a gene: 12. The germline V gene has CDR1 MDHEN and CDR2 SYDVKM. The CDR3 consists of 15 residues. CDR3 sequence reads: CASSITGGAMVEAFF. CDR3 nucleotides: TGTGCCAGCAGCATTACAGGGGGCGCGATGGTTGAAGCTTTCTTT. Drawing the rest from reference TRBV28 and TRBJ1-1, the complete variable domain is DVKVTQSSRYLVKRTGEKVFLECVQDMDHENMFWYRQDPGLGLRLIYFSYDVKMKEKGDIPEGYSVSREKKERFSLILESASTNQTSMYLCASSITGGAMVEAFFGQGTRLTVV.

This chain links TRBV5-1 with TRBJ2-1, with 7 positions matching TRBD1. Germline lookup yields CDR1 SGHRS and CDR2 YFSETQ. With V trimmed by 4 bases and J by 7 bases, 5 bases remained unmatched. The CDR3 has 13 amino acids. CDR3 residues: CASSPRQGNEQFF. CDR3 coding DNA: TGCGCCAGCAGCCCTAGACAGGGAAATGAGCAGTTCTTC.

The count of this clone is one. The chain recombines TRBV6-5 with TRBJ2-7; 11 bases map to TRBD1. This CDR3 has 15 residues. CDR1 and CDR2 (germline): MNHEY, SVGAGI. Trimming took 4 bases from V and 3 from J; bases not matched to a gene: 5. CDR3 sequence (DNA): TGTGCCAGCAGTTTCGAAGGGACAGGGGGCTACGAGCAGTACTTC. This codes for CASSFEGTGGYEQYF.

V and J are TRBV21-1 and TRBJ2-1; the D call of TRBD2 is as the table states it, not checked on the DNA. TRBV21-1 is a pseudogene locus. The CDR3 runs to 13 residues. The CDR3: CASSLDSANEQFF. The CDR3 bases are TGTGCCAGCAGCTTGGACTCTGCTAATGAGCAGTTCTTC.

The gene calls are TRBV4-3 and TRBJ2-1, with no clear D. CDR1 and CDR2 (germline): LGHNA, YSLEER. V lost 0 bases to trimming and J lost 5 bases, with 8 bases between them. The CDR3 runs to 14 residues. The CDR3 loop reads CASSQEAGHNEQFF. In DNA, the CDR3 is TGCGCCAGCAGCCAAGAAGCCGGTCACAATGAGCAGTTCTTC.

This sequence joins TRBV19 and TRBJ2-6, with 7 bases fitting TRBD2. Germline V gene data show CDR1 as LNHDA and CDR2 as SQIVND (reference sequence). CDR3 length: 16 residues. The V segment lost 9 bases and the J segment 0 bases; nucleotides outside the gene matches: 8. CDR3 nucleotides: TGTGCCAGCTCCTTGGGGGAGGGCTCTGGGGCCAACGTCCTGACTTTC. This translates into CASSLGEGSGANVLTF.

The chain is built from TRBV7-9 and TRBJ1-3, with no clear D. The CDR3 loop spans 18 amino acids. Trimming took 5 bases from V and 0 from J, leaving 20 bases between them. Germline-derived CDR1 and CDR2 are SEHNR and FQNEAQ (reference sequence). The CDR3 loop reads CASSLPFGNPLSGNTIYF. CDR3 DNA sequence: TGTGCCAGCAGCCTCCCCTTTGGGAATCCGCTCTCTGGAAACACCATATATTTT. Variable domain in full (rest from reference TRBV7-9 and TRBJ1-3): DTGVSQNPRHKITKRGQNVTFRCDPISEHNRLYWYRQTLGQGPEFLTYFQNEAQLEKSRLLSDRFSAERPKGSFSTLEIQRTEQGDSAMYLCASSLPFGNPLSGNTIYFGEGSWLTVV.

The V gene is TRBV28, the J gene TRBJ2-1, with D tentatively TRBD1 (6 bases). Between the trimmed V and J ends, which lost 5 bases and 2 bases, there was a span of 28 bases. The germline V gene has CDR1 MDHEN and CDR2 SYDVKM. This CDR3 is built from 20 residues. The CDR3 nucleotides read TGTGCCAGCAGTGCCGCATATAGGGGTTCGTTGGCAGGGGCCTACAATGAGCAGTTCTTC. Protein: CASSAAYRGSLAGAYNEQFF.

This chain uses TRBV5-4 with TRBJ2-7; D possibly corresponds to TRBD1 (6 bases). The germline V and J ends were trimmed by 4 bases and 2 bases, with 16 bases remaining between them. There are 15 residues in the CDR3. CDR1 SGHNT and CDR2 YYREEE come from the germline V gene (reference sequence). CDR3 sequence: CASSQVGTGPYEQYF. The CDR3 nucleotides are TGTGCCAGCAGCCAAGTTGGAACAGGGCCCTACGAGCAGTACTTC.

This clone showed up just a few times. V gene TRBV19 combines with J gene TRBJ2-1; D gene unclear. V lost 3 bases, J lost 6 bases, and 18 bases lay in between. This CDR3 is built from 16 residues. Germline CDR1 and CDR2: LNHDA and SQIVND (reference sequence). CDR3 residues: CASSIVGLDGSNEQFF. The CDR3, as DNA: TGTGCCAGTAGTATTGTCGGCTTGGACGGAAGCAATGAGCAGTTCTTC. Variable domain in full (rest from reference TRBV19 and TRBJ2-1): DGGITQSPKYLFRKEGQNVTLSCEQNLNHDAMYWYRQDPGQGLRLIYYSQIVNDFQKGDIAEGYSVSREKKESFPLTVTSAQKNPTAFYLCASSIVGLDGSNEQFFGPGTRLTVL.

The chain uses TRBV9 and TRBJ2-7, with TRBD1 identical over 8 bases. Per the germline V gene, CDR1 is SGDLS and CDR2 is YYNGEE. V shed 3 bases, J shed 6 bases, and the junction held 8 bases outside the gene matches. The CDR3 covers 14 residues. The CDR3 sequence is CASSAARQGAEQYF. For the CDR3, the DNA is TGTGCCAGCAGCGCCGCGAGGCAGGGGGCCGAGCAGTACTTC.

The CDR3 DNA sequence: TGCGCCAGCAGCCAAAGGCAGGGGGCGAACACTGAAGCTTTCTTT. Translated: CASSQRQGANTEAFF. This chain uses TRBV4-1 with TRBJ1-1; TRBD1 matches 8 bases. CDR3 length: 15 residues. Germline CDR1 is MGHRA and CDR2 is YSYEKL. V was clipped by 2 bases and J by 1 base; unmatched bases: 3.

The chain has TRBV6-5 and TRBJ1-1; unclear D gene. Germline CDR1 reads MNHEY; CDR2 reads SVGAGI. V was clipped by 0 bases and J by 3 bases, with 5 bases between them. The CDR3 is made up of 13 amino acids. The CDR3 spells CASSYSVDTEAFF. The DNA of the CDR3 is TGTGCCAGCAGTTACTCGGTAGACACTGAAGCTTTCTTT.

This chain uses TRBV6-5 with TRBJ1-1; 8 positions agree with TRBD1. V gave up 7 bases and J gave up 6 bases; unmatched junction bases: 4. CDR3 size: 12 residues. CDR1 is MNHEY and CDR2 is SVGAGI in the germline V gene. The DNA of the CDR3 is TGTGCCAGCACCGACAGGGGACCTGAAGCTTTCTTT. Its translation is CASTDRGPEAFF.

V gene TRBV2 combines with J gene TRBJ1-1; 8 nucleotides agree with TRBD1. The J segment lost 3 bases and the V segment lost 6 bases, leaving 6 bases of the junction unmatched. The CDR3 contains 14 residues. The V gene's germline CDR1 is SNHLY and CDR2 FYNNEI. As DNA, the CDR3 is TGTGCCAGCAGAACAGGACAGGGTTACACTGAAGCTTTCTTT. Its protein is CASRTGQGYTEAFF.

V and J are TRBV6-4 and TRBJ2-3; a weak D match, TRBD2 (5 bases). The length of the CDR3 is 13 residues. Trimming removed 6 bases at V and 3 bases at J, with 10 bases between. CDR1 is MRHNA and CDR2 is SNTAGT in the germline V gene. The CDR3 is CASSRGGTDTQYF. CDR3 bases: TGTGCCAGCAGCCGGGGTGGGACAGATACGCAGTATTTT.

The chain couples TRBV28 to TRBJ1-5; the D is unclear. V was trimmed by 3 bases and J by 0 bases, leaving 9 bases between them. The CDR3 loop spans 15 amino acids. The germline gives CDR1 MDHEN, CDR2 SYDVKM. This CDR3 is CASSLYRNSNQPQHF. In nucleotides, the CDR3 is TGTGCCAGCAGTTTGTACAGAAATAGCAATCAGCCCCAGCATTTT.

The rearrangement joins TRBV7-9 to TRBJ1-2; perhaps TRBD1 as D (5 bases). This CDR3 has 14 amino acids. The germline V and J ends were trimmed by 0 bases and 8 bases, with 13 bases remaining between them. CDR1 is SEHNR, CDR2 FQNEAQ, per germline (reference sequence). The chain's CDR3 is CASSLAQGARGYTF. The CDR3 DNA reads TGTGCCAGCAGCTTAGCGCAAGGGGCTCGGGGCTACACCTTC.

This clone has just a few counts. The rearrangement joins TRBV6-1 to TRBJ2-2; D not certain. The CDR3 runs 14 residues. Germline CDR1 reads MNHNS; CDR2 reads SASEGT. Deletions cut 1 base from V and 3 bases from J, with 6 bases between. The chain's CDR3 is CASSEGGHTGELFF. The CDR3 region has the DNA TGTGCCAGCAGTGAAGGAGGACACACCGGGGAGCTGTTTTTT.

The chain uses TRBV15 and TRBJ1-1; maybe TRBD1 (6 bases). The V gene lost 4 bases and the J gene lost 2 bases, with 11 bases spanning the gap. Per the germline V gene, CDR1 is LNHNV and CDR2 is YYDKDF (reference sequence). CDR3 size: 14 residues. The CDR3 DNA reads as TGTGCCACCAGCAAGGACAGACTCAACACTGAAGCTTTCTTT. As protein: CATSKDRLNTEAFF.

V gene TRBV4-3 combines with J gene TRBJ2-1; 12 bases are a match to TRBD2. The CDR3 is made up of 17 amino acids. Germline lookup yields CDR1 LGHNA and CDR2 YSLEER. V gave up 4 bases and J gave up 5 bases; unmatched junction bases: 9. CDR3 sequence reads: CASSLGLAGLRHNEQFF. The CDR3 DNA sequence: TGCGCCAGCAGCCTGGGACTAGCGGGTCTCCGCCACAATGAGCAGTTCTTC.

This clone was counted a few times. The rearrangement uses TRBV6-1 and TRBJ1-2, with D uncertain. V was pared by 1 base and J by 4 bases, with 16 bases between. Looked up from germline, CDR1 is MNHNS and CDR2 is SASEGT. CDR3 length: 16 amino acids. The CDR3 DNA follows: TGTGCCAGCAGTGAAGAGGGAGGGAGGAGTGTCTATGGCTACACCTTC. This codes for CASSEEGGRSVYGYTF.

The V and J genes are TRBV27 and TRBJ2-1; D gene uncertain. The CDR3 is 11 amino acids. The germline V gene has CDR1 MNHEY and CDR2 SMNVEV (reference sequence). The germline V and J ends were trimmed by 4 bases and 14 bases, with 12 bases remaining between them. In nucleotides, the CDR3 is TGTGCCAGCAGTTGGATGGAGTCCAAGTTCTTC. Its translation: CASSWMESKFF.

The V and J genes are TRBV21-1 and TRBJ2-1. TRBV21-1 is a pseudogene segment. This CDR3 has 13 amino acids. The CDR3 protein is CASKGGVYNEQFF. The CDR3 DNA follows: TGTGCCAGTAAGGGGGGAGTCTACAATGAGCAGTTCTTC.

The chain joins TRBV27 to TRBJ2-1; the match to TRBD2 covers 9 bases. Germline assignment: CDR1 MNHEY and CDR2 SMNVEV (reference sequence). V trimming: 9 bases; J trimming: 9 bases; junction bases outside the gene matches: 12. CDR3 length: 14 amino acids. CDR3 loop: CASIKGGGGGEQFF. The CDR3 DNA reads TGTGCCAGTATTAAGGGAGGCGGGGGGGGTGAGCAGTTCTTC.

The V call is TRBV9, the J call TRBJ2-7; D uncertain. The CDR3 has 18 amino acids. Germline CDR1 is SGDLS and CDR2 is YYNGEE. Trimming took off 3 bases at V and 2 bases at J, with 24 bases between the two ends. CDR3 coding DNA: TGTGCCAGCAGCGCCGACTTAGGAAGTTCAGCATCCACCTACGAGCAGTACTTC. Protein sequence: CASSADLGSSASTYEQYF.

The chain uses TRBV7-9 and TRBJ1-2, with D tentatively TRBD1 (5 bases). V gave up 4 bases and J gave up 5 bases, with 17 bases separating them. Germline V gene lookup returns CDR1 SEHNR and CDR2 FQNEAQ (reference sequence). This CDR3 is built from 15 residues. CDR3 nucleotide sequence: TGTGCCAGCAGCTCGACCCCCGGGGCAAGATATGGCTACACCTTC. Protein: CASSSTPGARYGYTF.

In this sample, this clone turned up once. V usage is TRBV2 and J usage is TRBJ1-5, with D possibly matching TRBD1 (5 bases). Germline CDR1 SNHLY, CDR2 FYNNEI. This CDR3 contains 19 residues. The V end was cut by 0 bases, the J end by 5 bases, with 23 bases between. The chain's CDR3 is CASSEATGTLRVWDQPQHF. In nucleotides, the CDR3 is TGTGCCAGCAGTGAAGCGACGGGGACTTTGAGGGTTTGGGATCAGCCCCAGCATTTT.

This clone was recorded only once. The rearrangement joins TRBV2 to TRBJ2-5; the D is unclear. The V gene lost 4 bases and the J gene lost 5 bases, with 5 bases spanning the gap. Looked up from germline, CDR1 is SNHLY and CDR2 is FYNNEI. The CDR3 sequence is 11 residues long. CDR3 amino acids: CASSAWETQYF. The CDR3 bases are TGTGCCAGCAGTGCTTGGGAGACCCAGTACTTC.

The chain links TRBV2 to TRBJ2-6; 10 nucleotides agree with TRBD1. The CDR3 contains 18 residues. Losses at the gene ends were 7 bases for V and 2 bases for J; bases not matched to a gene: 11. Germline CDR1 reads SNHLY; CDR2 reads FYNNEI. CDR3 protein: CASNTEGQGFTGANVLTF. The CDR3 DNA reads TGTGCCAGCAATACGGAGGGACAGGGGTTCACTGGGGCCAACGTCCTGACTTTC.

The gene calls are TRBV11-2 and TRBJ1-2, with a tentative D call TRBD1 (6 bases). The CDR3 sequence is 14 residues long. V lost 5 bases and J 8 bases, leaving 18 bases between the germline ends. From germline, CDR1 is SGHAT and CDR2 FQNNGV. CDR3 in amino acids: CASSPGQFLWGYTF. DNA for the CDR3: TGTGCCAGCAGCCCCGGACAGTTCCTATGGGGCTACACCTTC.